This T cell receptor beta chain is from a study of Ad26.COV2.S vaccination and SARS-CoV-2 variants. This table comes from immunoSEQ multiplex PCR, and its TCRdb copy is limited to in-frame clones, with some not included. The table has hundreds of thousands of clones, approximately 88% seen once. Germline loops: CDR1 DFQATT, CDR2 SNEGSKA (reference sequence). The V segment lost 3 bases and the J segment 3 bases; nucleotides outside the gene matches: 6. There are 15 residues in the CDR3. Specified treatment: 19 received Ad26.COV2.S at low or high dose, single or two shots; 5 received placebo; per-sample allocation not given. Repertoires come from day 63 after the first vaccine or placebo injection.

This chain uses TRBV20-1 with TRBJ1-3; 9 nucleotides agree with TRBD1. This TCR came from a person between 18 and 59 years old who received the Ad26.COV2.S COVID-19 vaccine or a placebo. Specimen: peripheral blood, collected in a trial of Ad26.COV2.S vaccine versus placebo. CDR3 in amino acids: CSASRRQGGGNTIYF. CDR3 sequence (DNA): TGCAGTGCTAGTCGTCGACAGGGGGGTGGAAACACCATATATTTT.